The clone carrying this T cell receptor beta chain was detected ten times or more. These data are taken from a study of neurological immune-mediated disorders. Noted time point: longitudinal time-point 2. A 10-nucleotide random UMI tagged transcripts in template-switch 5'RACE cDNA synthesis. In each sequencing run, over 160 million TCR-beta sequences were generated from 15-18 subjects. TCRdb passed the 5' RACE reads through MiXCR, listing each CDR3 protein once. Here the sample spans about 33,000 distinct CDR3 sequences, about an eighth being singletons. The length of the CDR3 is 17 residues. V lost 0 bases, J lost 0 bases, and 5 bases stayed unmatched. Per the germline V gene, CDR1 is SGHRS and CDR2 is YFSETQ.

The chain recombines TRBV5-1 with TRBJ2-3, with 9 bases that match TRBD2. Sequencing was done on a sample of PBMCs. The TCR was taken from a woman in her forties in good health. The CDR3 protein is CASSLEVAGVSTDTQYF. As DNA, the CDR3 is TGCGCCAGCAGCTTGGAGGTAGCGGGGGTTAGCACAGATACGCAGTATTTT.